The present T cell receptor (beta chain) was sequenced within a study of PD-L1 blockade in urothelial cancer. Broader study findings: TCR clonality was measured in pretreatment peripheral blood. Clonality below the median predicted better survival.

This clone is a singleton in its sample. Its matching antigen is unknown. Trimming removed 5 bases from V and 5 bases from J; junction bases left unmatched: 8. The CDR3 covers 14 residues. Germline V gene lookup returns CDR1 SNHLY and CDR2 FYNNEI. The data were produced by immunoSEQ multiplex PCR, yet TCRdb's version contains in-frame clones alone and is incomplete. The data contain roughly 45,000 clones, around 82% of them singletons. Time point indicated: peripheral blood 6 weeks after treatment start. This TCR was sampled from a man aged 55 to 70 with urothelial cancer. The sequencing used PBMCs, collected around atezolizumab (anti-PD-L1) treatment. The chain recombines TRBV2 with TRBJ2-5, with 7 nucleotides matching TRBD2. The CDR3 protein is CASSPRFGGETQYF. The CDR3 nucleotides are TGTGCCAGCAGTCCTAGATTCGGGGGGGAGACCCAGTACTTC.